The 26 T cell receptor beta chains reported below all come from one sample, sequenced in a study of neurological immune-mediated disorders. TCRdb analysed the 5' RACE reads with MiXCR anew, one entry per CDR3 protein. This sample has about 39,000 distinct CDR3 sequences, with almost 7.5% found just once. The material sequenced was CD4+ T cells from blood. All receptors derive from a man aged 50 to 59 in good health.

This clonotype has a count of ten or more. The V call is TRBV12-3 or TRBV12-4, the J call TRBJ1-1, with a weak D call TRBD1 (5 bases). The CDR3 covers 15 residues. Trimming pared 4 bases from V and 7 bases from J, leaving 19 bases between. CDR3 bases: TGTGCCAGCAGTTCTTATGGCCAGGGAGTTGGTGAAGCTTTCTTT. It is translated as CASSSYGQGVGEAFF.

This clonotype has ten or more counts. This chain links TRBV25-1 with TRBJ2-7, with D unclear. This CDR3 region has 15 residues. Deletions cut 1 base from V and 0 bases from J, with 10 bases between. From germline, CDR1 is MGHDK and CDR2 SYGVNS. The CDR3 protein is CASSESAARSYEQYF. The CDR3 coding sequence is TGTGCCAGCAGTGAATCGGCGGCCCGCTCCTACGAGCAGTACTTC.

The table lists this clonotype with many counts. The chain carries TRBV28 and TRBJ2-6; D not certain. The CDR3 covers 17 residues. Trimming took 4 bases from V and 4 from J, leaving 17 bases between them. Looked up from germline, CDR1 is MDHEN and CDR2 is SYDVKM. For the CDR3, the DNA is TGTGCCAGCAGTTCGTCCTTGCAAATCTGGGGGGCCAACGTCCTGACTTTC. It codes for CASSSSLQIWGANVLTF. Full variable domain (outside the CDR3, taken from reference TRBV28 and TRBJ2-6): DVKVTQSSRYLVKRTGEKVFLECVQDMDHENMFWYRQDPGLGLRLIYFSYDVKMKEKGDIPEGYSVSREKKERFSLILESASTNQTSMYLCASSSSLQIWGANVLTFGAGSRLTVL.

Many counts were recorded for this clonotype. The chain is built from TRBV29-1 and TRBJ2-3, with 9 bases aligning to TRBD2. There are 14 residues in the CDR3. Trimming cost V 4 bases and J 2 bases; bases outside gene matches: 4. In germline, CDR1 is SQVTM, CDR2 ANQGSEA. The DNA for the CDR3 is TGCAGCGTTGGTCTAGCGGGGAACACAGATACGCAGTATTTT. Amino acids: CSVGLAGNTDTQYF.

This clonotype was detected ten times or more. The chain couples TRBV10-3 to TRBJ2-1, with 7 bases lining up with TRBD1. Unmatched junction bases numbered 9, after V lost 6 bases and J lost 10 bases. The germline V gene encodes CDR1 ENHRY and CDR2 SYGVKD. This CDR3 comprises 13 residues. The CDR3 DNA is TGTGCCATCAGGGATGACAGGGAAAGAGAGCAGTTCTTC. As protein: CAIRDDREREQFF.

This clonotype was counted at least ten times. The genes are TRBV4-2 and TRBJ1-3; D may be TRBD1 (5 bases). The CDR3 is made up of 16 amino acids. Germline CDR1 is LGHNA and CDR2 is YNFKEQ. The V gene lost 2 bases and the J gene lost 4 bases, with 15 bases spanning the gap. As DNA, the CDR3 is TGTGCCAGCAGCCAATCAGCGGGACTTGGCGGAAACACCATATATTTT. Translating gives CASSQSAGLGGNTIYF.

At least ten counts were recorded for this clonotype. The chain employs TRBV28 and TRBJ2-7, with 7 bases aligning to TRBD1. Germline CDR1 and CDR2: MDHEN and SYDVKM. V lost 5 bases to trimming and J lost 6 bases; unmatched junction nucleotides: 10. The CDR3 runs to 14 residues. Written as DNA, the CDR3 is TGTGCCAGCAGTCCCACCTTGACAGGGCGCGAGCAGTACTTC. As protein: CASSPTLTGREQYF.

In this sample, this clonotype turned up many times. The chain couples TRBV5-6 to TRBJ2-5; the D is unclear. The germline V and J ends were trimmed by 0 bases and 8 bases, with 11 bases remaining between them. Germline V gives CDR1 SGHDT, CDR2 YYEEEE. This CDR3 is built from 13 residues. For the CDR3, the DNA is TGTGCCAGCAGCTTGGCTCTGGCTGAAACCCAGTACTTC. This encodes CASSLALAETQYF. Full variable domain (remainder filled in from reference TRBV5-6 and TRBJ2-5): DAGVTQSPTHLIKTRGQQVTLRCSPKSGHDTVSWYQQALGQGPQFIFQYYEEEERQRGNFPDRFSGHQFPNYSSELNVNALLLGDSALYLCASSLALAETQYFGPGTRLLVL.

This clonotype was found many times. For the CDR3, the DNA is TGCAGTGCTAGCCAGGGGAACACTGAAGCTTTCTTT. This translates into CSASQGNTEAFF. The rearrangement links TRBV20-1 to TRBJ1-1; weak D call: TRBD1 (5 bases). The V end was cut by 3 bases, the J end by 1 base, with 6 bases between. This CDR3 has 12 amino acids. Germline V lookup: CDR1 DFQATT, CDR2 SNEGSKA (reference sequence).

The genes are TRBV18 and TRBJ2-1; a possible D gene is TRBD2 (6 bases). This CDR3 has 13 residues. CDR1 is KGHSH, CDR2 LQKENI, per germline. With 6 bases removed from V and 8 bases from J, the gap between germline ends came to 14 bases. DNA of the CDR3: TGTGCCAGCTCTCAGGGATGGGAGGATGAGCAGTTCTTC. Translation: CASSQGWEDEQFF.

This clonotype was observed many times. The rearrangement joins TRBV7-2 to TRBJ2-1; the match to TRBD2 covers 10 bases. This CDR3 region has 13 residues. V dropped 5 bases and J dropped 9; count of bases not matched to a gene: 4. Germline lookup yields CDR1 SGHTA and CDR2 FQGNSA. Here the CDR3 reads CASSILAGFEQFF. CDR3 in DNA: TGTGCCAGCAGCATACTAGCGGGGTTTGAGCAGTTCTTC.

Many counts were recorded for this clonotype. The genes are TRBV7-2 and TRBJ2-3; 8 bases map to TRBD2. CDR1 is SGHTA and CDR2 is FQGNSA in the germline V gene. V lost 4 bases, J lost 3 bases, and 9 bases stayed unmatched. This CDR3 has 16 amino acids. The DNA of the CDR3 is TGTGCCAGCAGCTGGGGAGCGGGAGTAGGAACAGATACGCAGTATTTT. It is translated as CASSWGAGVGTDTQYF. The full variable domain, completed using reference TRBV7-2 and TRBJ2-3, is GAGVSQSPSNKVTEKGKDVELRCDPISGHTALYWYRQSLGQGLEFLIYFQGNSAPDKSGLPSDRFSAERTGGSVSTLTIQRTQQEDSAVYLCASSWGAGVGTDTQYFGPGTRLTVL.

This clonotype appeared many times. The chain recombines TRBV6-6 with TRBJ2-3; D is ambiguous. The germline V gene encodes CDR1 MNHNY and CDR2 SVGAGI (reference sequence). The CDR3 loop spans 15 amino acids. Trimming took off 2 bases at V and 0 bases at J, with 9 bases between the two ends. The CDR3 DNA sequence: TGTGCCAGCAGTTACCACCGGTTAAGCACAGATACGCAGTATTTT. Its translation: CASSYHRLSTDTQYF.

In this sample, this clonotype turned up many times. The V call is TRBV29-1, the J call TRBJ2-3, with TRBD2 identical over 12 bases. CDR3 length: 14 amino acids. CDR1 and CDR2 (germline): SQVTM, ANQGSEA. The V segment lost 8 bases and the J segment 3 bases; nucleotides outside the gene matches: 6. CDR3: CSFRLAGATDTQYF. CDR3 nucleotides: TGCAGCTTTCGACTAGCGGGAGCAACAGATACGCAGTATTTT.

Many counts were recorded for this clonotype. The V gene is TRBV7-2, the J gene TRBJ2-7, with a weak D call TRBD2 (5 bases). The CDR3 runs to 15 residues. V lost 1 base and J 2 bases, leaving 12 bases between the germline ends. The V gene's germline CDR1 is SGHTA and CDR2 FQGNSA. The CDR3 sequence: CASSLGSLAPYEQYF. For the CDR3, the DNA is TGTGCCAGCAGCTTAGGGTCGCTAGCCCCCTACGAGCAGTACTTC.

This clonotype was counted ten times or more. J is TRBJ2-2 and V is TRBV5-1; D is uncertain. Germline assignment: CDR1 SGHRS and CDR2 YFSETQ. The CDR3 has 15 residues. V lost 4 bases to trimming and J lost 0 bases, with 10 bases between them. CDR3 DNA: TGCGCCAGCAGCCGAGAAGCAGCGAACACCGGGGAGCTGTTTTTT. Translating gives CASSREAANTGELFF.

This clonotype has only a few counts. The chain uses TRBV19 and TRBJ2-3; the match to TRBD2 covers 7 bases. This CDR3 comprises 14 residues. From germline, CDR1 is LNHDA and CDR2 SQIVND (reference sequence). Germline trimming cut 5 bases from V and 9 bases from J; bases unmatched to any gene: 11. CDR3 in amino acids: CASSSPGSGITQYF. As DNA, the CDR3 is TGTGCCAGTAGTTCCCCGGGCAGCGGGATCACGCAGTATTTT.

This clonotype has at least ten counts. The rearrangement joins TRBV12-3 or TRBV12-4 to TRBJ2-3, with D maybe TRBD2 (6 bases). Trimming shortened V by 2 bases and J by 2 bases, and 8 bases separated the two germline ends. The CDR3 length is 14 residues. CDR3 region: CASSLRGNTDTQYF. The CDR3 region has the DNA TGTGCCAGCAGTTTACGGGGGAACACAGATACGCAGTATTTT.

This clonotype was detected ten times or more. This rearrangement joins TRBV5-1 to TRBJ1-4, with D maybe TRBD1 (5 bases). Trimming removed 0 bases from V and 8 bases from J, with 14 bases in between. Germline values: CDR1 SGHRS, CDR2 YFSETQ. There are 15 residues in the CDR3. DNA for the CDR3: TGCGCCAGCAGCTTGGCCTATGGGGGGACGGAAAAACTGTTTTTT. Translated, it gives CASSLAYGGTEKLFF.

Many counts were recorded for this clonotype. This chain uses TRBV4-1 with TRBJ2-2, with TRBD2 matching 7 bases. The CDR3 runs 18 residues. Unmatched junction bases numbered 20, after V lost 6 bases and J lost 7 bases. CDR1 and CDR2 from the germline V gene are MGHRA and YSYEKL. In DNA form, the CDR3 reads TGCGCCAGCAGTGGGGGGGAATGGGGGAGTCACGGAGACGGGGAGCTGTTTTTT. This translates into CASSGGEWGSHGDGELFF.

This clonotype appeared many times. This chain uses TRBV28 with TRBJ2-7; D is undetermined. This CDR3 comprises 14 residues. Between the trimmed V and J ends, which lost 6 bases and 3 bases, there was a span of 15 bases. Germline CDR1 reads MDHEN; CDR2 reads SYDVKM. CDR3 residues: CASRRSRLHYEQYF. CDR3 nucleotide sequence: TGTGCCAGCAGACGCTCGCGGCTCCACTACGAGCAGTACTTC.

This clonotype was observed many times. The chain links TRBV20-1 to TRBJ1-1; 8 bases align to TRBD1. This CDR3 contains 13 residues. The ends lost 6 bases at V and 4 bases at J; junction bases unmatched: 7. CDR1 and CDR2 from the germline V gene are DFQATT and SNEGSKA (reference sequence). CDR3 in amino acids: CSADFGQGTEAFF. The CDR3 DNA reads as TGCAGTGCCGATTTTGGACAGGGCACTGAAGCTTTCTTT.

The chain combines TRBV12-3 or TRBV12-4 with TRBJ1-5; 10 nucleotides match TRBD1. The J segment lost 1 base and the V segment lost 6 bases, leaving 9 bases of the junction unmatched. This CDR3 region has 17 residues. The CDR3, as DNA: TGTGCCAGCAGCCCCGGGACAGGGGCTTCGAGCAATCAGCCCCAGCATTTT. This encodes CASSPGTGASSNQPQHF.

This clonotype was recorded many times. The rearrangement links TRBV5-5 to TRBJ2-2, with a possible D match to TRBD2 (5 bases). The germline gives CDR1 SGHKS, CDR2 YYEKEE (reference sequence). This CDR3 is 13 amino acids long. The germline V and J ends were trimmed by 3 bases and 7 bases, with 10 bases remaining between them. As DNA, the CDR3 is TGTGCCAGCAGCTGGGCGGGTGGCGGGGAGCTGTTTTTT. It yields the protein CASSWAGGGELFF.

The chain links TRBV12-3 or TRBV12-4 to TRBJ2-1; possibly TRBD1 or TRBD2 for D (5 bases each). V lost 5 bases to trimming and J lost 0 bases, with 11 bases between them. The CDR3 is made up of 15 amino acids. The CDR3 reads CASSGGQISYNEQFF. DNA of the CDR3: TGTGCCAGCAGTGGAGGACAAATCTCCTACAATGAGCAGTTCTTC.

At least ten counts were recorded for this clonotype. The chain is built from TRBV18 and TRBJ2-7; TRBD2 might be the D (5 bases). CDR1 is KGHSH, CDR2 LQKENI, per germline. The germline V and J ends were trimmed by 3 bases and 5 bases, with 11 bases remaining between them. The CDR3 covers 13 residues. CDR3 nucleotides: TGTGCCAGCTCACCGCCTTCGAGGGACGAGCAGTACTTC. Its translation: CASSPPSRDEQYF.